A selection of T cell receptor beta chains follows, all from one sample in a study of shared clonotypes between healthy human individuals. Sequencing used immunoSEQ multiplex PCR; TCRdb keeps in-frame clones, though not all of them. The repertoire holds 560,000 or so clones, 90% to 97% seen once, with roughly 0.12% in the top ten. The material sequenced was naive CD8+ T cells sorted from blood. These TCRs come from a woman aged 25 to 39 in good health. Each CDR3 is given with its conserved first and last residue. The D gene is left open where the match is weak. Size is stated for part of the rows, as once, few or many counts, or as a class when the clone is expanded.

v_gene	abundance	j_gene	d_gene	CDR3nt	CDR3aa
TRBV2	NA	TRBJ2-5	NA	TGTGCCAGCAGTGGGAGTGGGGGGGCAGGAGAGACCCAGTACTTC	CASSGSGGAGETQYF
TRBV13	once	TRBJ2-1	NA	TGTGCCAGCAGCGCCGACAGACTCCTCTACAATGAGCAGTTCTTC	CASSADRLLYNEQFF
TRBV10-2	once	TRBJ2-7	NA	TGCGCCAGCAGTGACTTCCACGAACACGAGCAGTACTTC	CASSDFHEHEQYF
TRBV19	few	TRBJ1-2	TRBD1	TGTGCCAGTACCAGCCACAGGGGAGGGGTGAACTATGGCTACACCTTC	CASTSHRGGVNYGYTF
TRBV7-9	NA	TRBJ1-1	NA	TGTGCCAGCAGCTTGGGGTCCACTGAAGCTTTCTTT	CASSLGSTEAFF
TRBV5-7	NA	TRBJ2-1	TRBD2	TGTGCCAGCAGCTTGGGGGGACTACCCTACAATGAGCAGTTCTTC	CASSLGGLPYNEQFF
TRBV6-6	NA	TRBJ1-1	TRBD1	TGTGCCAGCAGTATCGGACAGGACACTGAAGCTTTCTTT	CASSIGQDTEAFF
TRBV30	NA	TRBJ2-1	NA	TGTGCCTGGACCCCCCTCATCTCGGGTGAGCAGTTCTTC	CAWTPLISGEQFF
TRBV25-1	once	TRBJ1-5	TRBD1	TGTGCCAGCAGAAGGGGGCGCCCGGGCAATCAGCCCCAGCATTTT	CASRRGRPGNQPQHF
TRBV2	NA	TRBJ2-7	NA	TGTGCCAGCAGCACCAGTCGTGCGGGAAGTTCCTACGAGCAGTACTTC	CASSTSRAGSSYEQYF
TRBV4-2	NA	TRBJ1-6	TRBD1	TGTGCCAGCAGCCAAGAGGACAGGGTCAATTCACCCCTCCACTTT	CASSQEDRVNSPLHF
TRBV6-1	NA	TRBJ1-4	NA	TGTGCCAGCAGTGAAGCTGAGTTCTTTTCTGAAAAACTGTTTTTT	CASSEAEFFSEKLFF
TRBV4-1	NA	TRBJ2-7	TRBD2	TGCGCCAGCAGCGTCTCTTCGGGACTAGCGATCCACGAGCAGTACTTC	CASSVSSGLAIHEQYF
TRBV7-9	NA	TRBJ1-1	NA	TGTGCCAGCAGCTTACATGGGAACGAGGGAGCTTTCTTT	CASSLHGNEGAFF
TRBV11-2	NA	TRBJ2-1	TRBD2	TGTGCCAGCAGCACACCCGGGAGGGCCAATGAGCAGTTCTTC	CASSTPGRANEQFF
TRBV5-4	NA	TRBJ2-5	TRBD1	TGTGCCAGCAGCGGTGGGACAGGGGGAGAGACCCAGTACTTC	CASSGGTGGETQYF
TRBV14	NA	TRBJ2-1	TRBD2	TGTGCCAGCAGCCAAGATCGACTAGCGGGCCACAATGAGCAGTTCTTC	CASSQDRLAGHNEQFF
TRBV9	NA	TRBJ2-7	NA	TGTGCCAGCAGCGAAGGGACGGGACTCTCCTACGAGCAGTACTTC	CASSEGTGLSYEQYF
TRBV14	NA	TRBJ1-1	TRBD1	TGTGCCAGCAGCCTTCCAGCTCTGCCTACGGGACAGGGAATGAAGGTCGAAGCTTTCTTT	CASSLPALPTGQGMKVEAFF
TRBV4-1	NA	TRBJ2-1	TRBD1	TGCGCCAGCAGCCAAGATTCCCGGACAGGCCCGGGGAAGCAGTTCTTC	CASSQDSRTGPGKQFF
TRBV5-1	NA	TRBJ2-3	NA	TGCGCCAGCAGCCCTTTGACTAGACCCTCCACAGATACGCAGTATTTT	CASSPLTRPSTDTQYF
TRBV6-6	NA	TRBJ2-1	NA	TGTGCCAGCAGTTACTACCTCGTAGGGGACGAGCAGTTCTTC	CASSYYLVGDEQFF
TRBV28	NA	TRBJ2-7	TRBD2	TGTGCCAGCAGTTCTCTATTAATCAGCGGGGGCCTCTACGAGCAGTACTTC	CASSSLLISGGLYEQYF
TRBV4-2	NA	TRBJ2-3	NA	TGTGCCAGCAGCCTCCGGGGGCGAAGCGGGGTTAGCACAGATACGCAGTATTTT	CASSLRGRSGVSTDTQYF
TRBV4-1	NA	TRBJ2-3	NA	TGCGCCAGCAGCCAAGATTCGTGGACGCAGTATTTT	CASSQDSWTQYF
TRBV29-1	once	TRBJ2-7	TRBD1	TGCAGCGTTGGATACACCGGGACAGGGGGATACGAGCAGTACTTC	CSVGYTGTGGYEQYF
TRBV27	NA	TRBJ1-1	NA	TGTGCCAGCAGTACCGGACAGAACACTGAAGCTTTCTTT	CASSTGQNTEAFF
TRBV7-9	NA	TRBJ2-5	NA	TGTGCCAGCGGACGAGGAGAGACCCAGTACTTC	CASGRGETQYF
TRBV10-3	NA	TRBJ2-2	NA	TGTGCCATCAGTGCCGAGAGCCGGGAGCTGTTTTTT	CAISAESRELFF